Listed below are T cell receptor beta chains from one sample, sequenced in a study of regulatory T cells in long-lasting Graves disease. TCRdb re-called the multiplex PCR reads through MiXCR, storing one row per CDR3 protein. This sample yields 550,000 to 700,000 distinct CDR3 sequences, of which about 16% are seen a single time; 12% belongs to the top ten. These data were also reused for a study on T cells in Graves' hyperthyroidism and ophthalmopathy.

The starting material was peripheral blood mononuclear cells (PBMCs), obtained at new diagnosis, from a patient treated with antithyroid drugs. All receptors come from a man in his late teens or twenties with Graves disease. CDR3s include the opening cysteine and the closing phenylalanine or tryptophan. Fields, in order: V gene, CDR3 length, J gene, clone size, D gene, CDR3 DNA, CDR3 protein. A D gene is named only where the DNA matches it firmly. Expanded clones are given a class, and other clones once, few, many or no size at all.

>TRBV7-9|16|TRBJ2-1|NA|NA
TGTGCCAGCAGCTTAGGACCCCCAGCTTCAGGGAATGAGCAGTTCTTC
CASSLGPPASGNEQFF
>TRBV9|14|TRBJ1-2|NA|NA
TGTGCCAGCAGCGGGACGTCCTCTAACTATGGCTACACCTTC
CASSGTSSNYGYTF
>TRBV6-1|15|TRBJ2-2|NA|TRBD1
TGTGCCAGCAGGGGAAACGAGGGGGCGGCCGGGGAGCTGTTTTTT
CASRGNEGAAGELFF
>TRBV7-2|17|TRBJ1-1|NA|TRBD1
TGTGCCAGCAGCTTAGCCACCGGGACAGGGGCGAACACTGAAGCTTTCTTT
CASSLATGTGANTEAFF
>TRBV5-5|14|TRBJ1-5|many|TRBD1
TGCGCCAGCAGCCCGCAGGGGGGGGGGCAGCCCCAGCATTTT
CASSPQGGGQPQHF
>TRBV5-1|15|TRBJ2-3|many|TRBD1
TGCGCCAGCAGCTTGGGGCAGTTCAGGGGGGATACGCAGTATTTT
CASSLGQFRGDTQYF
>TRBV27|17|TRBJ2-7|few|NA
TGTGCCAGCAGTATAAGGCCGGGGATCGTGGGACGATACGAGCAGTACTTC
CASSIRPGIVGRYEQYF
>TRBV24-1|11|TRBJ2-1|NA|NA
TGTGCCGTTGGACACCCCGATGAGCAGTTCTTC
CAVGHPDEQFF
>TRBV29-1|14|TRBJ1-1|many|NA
TGCAGCGCCGACGAGTCAGGACTGAACACTGAAGCTTTCTTT
CSADESGLNTEAFF
>TRBV20-1|13|TRBJ2-5|few|TRBD2
TGCAGTGCCCCAACTAGCGGCCAAGAGACCCAGTACTTC
CSAPTSGQETQYF
>TRBV5-1|13|TRBJ1-2|NA|NA
TGCGCCAGCAGTATCGCGCGCTCCTATGGCTACACCTTC
CASSIARSYGYTF
>TRBV2|12|TRBJ2-7|many|NA
TGTGCCAGCAGTGGGATCACCTACGAGCAGTACTTC
CASSGITYEQYF
>TRBV20-1|13|TRBJ2-7|many|TRBD1
TGCAGTGCTAGTGTGGACAGGATCTACGAGCAGTACTTC
CSASVDRIYEQYF
>TRBV20-1|13|TRBJ1-2|few|NA
TGCAGTGCTAGAGATGAGCAGAACTATGGCTACACCTTC
CSARDEQNYGYTF
>TRBV28|12|TRBJ1-5|many|NA
TGTGCCAGCAGTGCAGAGGATCAGCCCCAGCATTTT
CASSAEDQPQHF
>TRBV3-1|16|TRBJ2-2|few|NA
TGTGCCAGCAGCCAAGTCGGCGAGGGTAGCACCGGGGAGCTGTTTTTT
CASSQVGEGSTGELFF
>TRBV19|14|TRBJ2-2|many|NA
TGTGCCAGTAGTATGCGTCAGAACACCGGGGAGCTGTTTTTT
CASSMRQNTGELFF
>TRBV9|11|TRBJ2-5|NA|NA
TGTGTCAGCAGCGTAGGGGAGACCCAGTACTTC
CVSSVGETQYF
>TRBV11-2|16|TRBJ2-3|few|NA
TGTGCCAGCAGCTTAGCATTGGCAGGGGGAGGAGATACGCAGTATTTT
CASSLALAGGGDTQYF
>TRBV2|14|TRBJ1-4|many|NA
TGTGCCAGCACATTCCCAGGGCCTGATGAAAAACTGTTTTTT
CASTFPGPDEKLFF
>TRBV12-3/TRBV12-4|15|TRBJ1-4|many|NA
TGTGCCAGCAGTCCTGGACGGGCAACTAATGAAAAACTGTTTTTT
CASSPGRATNEKLFF
>TRBV28|14|TRBJ2-1|many|NA
TGTGCCAGCACCCCCCTTGGTTTGATTTATGAGCAGTTCTTC
CASTPLGLIYEQFF
>TRBV20-1|14|TRBJ2-1|NA|NA
TGCAGTGCTAGTGGGGAGAGATCCTACAATGAGCAGTTCTTC
CSASGERSYNEQFF
>TRBV6-1|13|TRBJ2-3|many|TRBD2
TGTGCCAGCAGGCTAGCGGGACCCGATACGCAGTATTTT
CASRLAGPDTQYF
>TRBV7-2|15|TRBJ2-7|NA|NA
TGTGCCAGCAGCAAATGGGGGGACTCTCCCTACGAGCAGTACTTC
CASSKWGDSPYEQYF
>TRBV9|16|TRBJ2-1|few|NA
TGTGCCAGCAGCGTAGGACCGCCGAGCTCCTACAATGAGCAGTTCTTC
CASSVGPPSSYNEQFF
>TRBV19|15|TRBJ2-1|few|NA
TGTGCCAGGCCTCATTTAGGTAGCGACTACAATGAGCAGTTCTTC
CARPHLGSDYNEQFF
>TRBV3-1|15|TRBJ2-2|many|NA
TGTGCCAGCAGCCACGGACACGCACGGACCGGGGAGCTGTTTTTT
CASSHGHARTGELFF
>TRBV7-7|15|TRBJ2-5|few|TRBD1
TGCGCTAGCAGCTTGGACAGGGGATGGCAAGAGACCCAGTACTTC
CASSLDRGWQETQYF
>TRBV7-6|15|TRBJ2-5|NA|TRBD2
TGTGCCAGCAGCCAGACTAGCGGGAGCCAAGAGACCCAGTACTTC
CASSQTSGSQETQYF
>TRBV6-5|16|TRBJ2-6|NA|NA
TGTGCCAGCAGTTACGTGGGAGAGGATGGGGCCAACGTCCTGGCTTTC
CASSYVGEDGANVLAF
>TRBV18|15|TRBJ1-5|many|NA
TGTGCCAGCTCACCAGGGGGCGCGGTCAATCAGCCCCAGCATTTT
CASSPGGAVNQPQHF